The sequence of this T cell receptor (beta chain) was determined in a study of long-term antiretroviral therapy in people with HIV. Survey-level resolution applied to immunoSEQ assay v3.0. Method: immunoSEQ multiplex PCR; TCRdb's copy keeps in-frame clones and lacks some. The profile shows fewer than 30,000 clones, around 81% of them singletons. The V gene's germline CDR1 is MNHEY and CDR2 SMNVEV (reference sequence). The CDR3 is 14 amino acids. V lost 6 bases, J lost 5 bases, and 13 bases lay in between. This clone was detected a few times. The receptor comes from a woman under 30 with HIV. The chain joins TRBV27 to TRBJ2-2; D tentatively reads TRBD1 or TRBD2 (5 bases each). Here the sequenced sample was unsorted PBMCs, taken at the start of antiretroviral therapy, before treatment. The chain's CDR3 is CASSLRWGTGELFF. CDR3 bases: TGTGCCAGCAGCCTACGTTGGGGGACCGGGGAGCTGTTTTTT.